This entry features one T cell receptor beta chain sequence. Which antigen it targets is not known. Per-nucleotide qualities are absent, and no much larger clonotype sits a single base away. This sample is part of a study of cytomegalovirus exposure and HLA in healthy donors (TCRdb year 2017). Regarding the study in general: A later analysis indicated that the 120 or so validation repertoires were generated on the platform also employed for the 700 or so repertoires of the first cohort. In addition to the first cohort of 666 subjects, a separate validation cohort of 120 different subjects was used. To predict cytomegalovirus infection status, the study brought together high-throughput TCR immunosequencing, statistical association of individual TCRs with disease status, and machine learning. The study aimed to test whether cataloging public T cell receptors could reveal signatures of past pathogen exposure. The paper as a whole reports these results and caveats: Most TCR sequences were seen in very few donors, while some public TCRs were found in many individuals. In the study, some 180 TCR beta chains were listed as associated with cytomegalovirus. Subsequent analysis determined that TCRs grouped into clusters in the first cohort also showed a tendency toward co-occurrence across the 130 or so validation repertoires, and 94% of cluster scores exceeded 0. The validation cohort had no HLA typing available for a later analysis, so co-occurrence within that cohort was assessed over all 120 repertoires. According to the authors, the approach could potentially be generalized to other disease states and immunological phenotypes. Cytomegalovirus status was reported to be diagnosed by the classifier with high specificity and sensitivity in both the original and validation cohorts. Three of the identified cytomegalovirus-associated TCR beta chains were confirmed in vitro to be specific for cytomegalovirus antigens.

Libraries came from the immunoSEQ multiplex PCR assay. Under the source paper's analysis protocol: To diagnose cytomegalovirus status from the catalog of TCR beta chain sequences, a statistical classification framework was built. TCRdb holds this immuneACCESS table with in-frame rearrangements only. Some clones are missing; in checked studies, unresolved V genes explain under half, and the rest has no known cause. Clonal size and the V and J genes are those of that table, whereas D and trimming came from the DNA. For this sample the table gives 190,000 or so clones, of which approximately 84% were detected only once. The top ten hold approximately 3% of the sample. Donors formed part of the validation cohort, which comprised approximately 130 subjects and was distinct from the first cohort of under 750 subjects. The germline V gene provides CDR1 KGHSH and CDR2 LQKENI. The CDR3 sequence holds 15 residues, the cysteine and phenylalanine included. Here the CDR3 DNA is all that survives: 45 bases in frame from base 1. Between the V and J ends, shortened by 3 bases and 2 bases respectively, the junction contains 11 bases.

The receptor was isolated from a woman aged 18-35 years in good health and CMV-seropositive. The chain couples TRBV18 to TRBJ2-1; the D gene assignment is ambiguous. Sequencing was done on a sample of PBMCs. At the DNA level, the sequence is TGTGCCAGCTCACCCGGCCAGGTGCCCTACAATGAGCAGTTCTTC. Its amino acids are CASSPGQVPYNEQFF.